This record covers a single T cell receptor beta chain. The data were taken from a study of T cell changes during pregnancy in multiple sclerosis. The table came from immunoSEQ multiplex PCR; TCRdb's copy has only in-frame clones and leaves some out. The sample holds roughly 50,000 clones, around 92% seen once. The clonotype was recovered from a female donor with multiple sclerosis, enrolled in a pregnancy study. The sequencing used CD4+ T cells from peripheral blood mononuclear cells, collected in the third trimester of pregnancy.

CDR3 sequence reads: CASSPEAGSSYEQYF. The CDR3 DNA sequence: TGTGCCAGCAGCCCTGAAGCGGGTTCTTCCTACGAGCAGTACTTC. The chain carries TRBV6-4 and TRBJ2-7; possible D gene TRBD2, 6 bases. V lost 6 bases to trimming and J lost 1 base, with 16 bases between them. This CDR3 is built from 15 residues. Germline values: CDR1 MRHNA, CDR2 SNTAGT.